This TCR beta chain emerged from a study of response to subunit inactivated influenza vaccine. TCRdb independently ran MiXCR on the RT-PCR reads; one entry per CDR3 protein. This sample has under 200,000 distinct CDR3 sequences, with approximately 12% found just once. There are 13 residues in the CDR3. The ends were cut back, 6 bases at V and 0 bases at J, with 6 bases in the middle. CDR1 and CDR2 (germline): MDHEN, SYDVKM. At least ten counts were recorded for this clonotype. The same data also contributed to another study, on T cells expressing NK-cell markers. Per that paper: Scientists made TCR beta cDNA using 5'RACE template switching with UMIs. It was sorted CD3+CD56-NKG2C+, CD3+CD56+NKG2C- and CD3+CD56+NKG2C+ T cells that provided the TCR beta repertoires.

V and J are TRBV28 and TRBJ2-1; no reliable D call. This specimen was CD8+ T cells sorted from PBMCs, taken 12 days after vaccination. The TCR originated in a man aged 50-60 years who received an inactivated influenza vaccine. This chain's CDR3 is CASSPRSYNEQFF. CDR3 coding DNA: TGTGCCAGCAGCCCCCGCTCCTACAATGAGCAGTTCTTC. The full variable domain, completed using reference TRBV28 and TRBJ2-1, is DVKVTQSSRYLVKRTGEKVFLECVQDMDHENMFWYRQDPGLGLRLIYFSYDVKMKEKGDIPEGYSVSREKKERFSLILESASTNQTSMYLCASSPRSYNEQFFGPGTRLTVL.